The sequence of this T cell receptor beta chain was determined in a study of T cell responses to AZD1222 COVID-19 vaccine. Overall study results and limits: A mostly white British donor set with more females was recruited, and clonal diversity was possibly underestimated. Regions 160-218 and 743-854 dominated among vaccine-associated CD4 TCRs spanning spike. Repertoire sampling occurred only after the peak T cell response.

This CDR3 spans 15 amino acids. Trimming shortened V by 3 bases and J by 0 bases, and 14 bases separated the two germline ends. Germline V gene sequence: CDR1 GTSNPN, CDR2 SVGIG (reference sequence). Method: immunoSEQ multiplex PCR; TCRdb's copy keeps in-frame clones and lacks some. The data contain 150,000 to 200,000 clones, around 92% of them singletons. Notes on this clone: The target antigen is unknown.

Here the sequenced sample was peripheral blood, taken 28 days after the second AZD1222 dose. The V and J genes are TRBV30 and TRBJ1-1; D might be TRBD1 (5 bases). The sequence was collected from an adult who received the AZD1222 COVID-19 vaccine. The CDR3 DNA follows: TGTGCCTGGAGCCGGGCCGGGACTGTGAACACTGAAGCTTTCTTT. Protein product: CAWSRAGTVNTEAFF.